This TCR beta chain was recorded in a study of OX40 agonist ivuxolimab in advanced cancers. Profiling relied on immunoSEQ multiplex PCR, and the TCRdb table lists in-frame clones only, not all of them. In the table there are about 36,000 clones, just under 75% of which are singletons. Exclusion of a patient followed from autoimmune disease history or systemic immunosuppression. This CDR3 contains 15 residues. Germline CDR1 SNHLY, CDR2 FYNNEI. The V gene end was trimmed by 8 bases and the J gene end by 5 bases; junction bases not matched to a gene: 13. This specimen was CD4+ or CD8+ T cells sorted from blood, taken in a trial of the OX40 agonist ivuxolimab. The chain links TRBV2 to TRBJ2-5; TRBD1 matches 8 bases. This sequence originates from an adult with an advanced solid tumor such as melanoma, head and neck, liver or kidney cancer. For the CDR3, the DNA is TGTGCCAGCGAGAAGAACAGGGGGGCCTTTGAGACCCAGTACTTC. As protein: CASEKNRGAFETQYF.